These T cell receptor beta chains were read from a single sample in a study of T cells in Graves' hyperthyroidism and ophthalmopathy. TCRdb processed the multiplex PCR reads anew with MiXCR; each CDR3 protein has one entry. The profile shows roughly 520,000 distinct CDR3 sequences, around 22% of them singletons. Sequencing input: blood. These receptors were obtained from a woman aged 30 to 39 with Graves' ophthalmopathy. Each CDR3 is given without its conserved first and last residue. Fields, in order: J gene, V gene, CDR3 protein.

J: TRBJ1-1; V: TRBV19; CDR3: ASSIGGNTEAF
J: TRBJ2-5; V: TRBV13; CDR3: ASGRRQETQY
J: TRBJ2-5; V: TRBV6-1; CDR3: ASSEGGGTTEETQY
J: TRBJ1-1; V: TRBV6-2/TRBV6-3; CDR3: ASTSSGQANTEAF
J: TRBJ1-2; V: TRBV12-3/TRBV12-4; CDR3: ASSLNSGPYGYT
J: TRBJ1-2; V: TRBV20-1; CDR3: SAYREPGYGYT
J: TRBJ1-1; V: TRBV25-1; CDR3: ASSRKGTEAF
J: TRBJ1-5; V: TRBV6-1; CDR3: ASSSTGGNNQPQH
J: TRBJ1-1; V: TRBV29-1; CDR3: SVTTVLMNTEAF
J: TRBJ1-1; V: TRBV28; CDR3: ASSLFGERGTEAF
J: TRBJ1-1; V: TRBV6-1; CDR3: ASSEIISGVAF
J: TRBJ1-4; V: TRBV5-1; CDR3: ASSLDPTNEKLF
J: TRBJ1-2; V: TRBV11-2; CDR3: ASSLDRDTLIYGYT
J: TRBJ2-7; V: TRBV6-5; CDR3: ASSYSGHESYEQY
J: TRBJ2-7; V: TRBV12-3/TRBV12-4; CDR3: ASNPGQGAREQY
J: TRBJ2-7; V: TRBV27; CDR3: ASSFKIPGSSYEQY
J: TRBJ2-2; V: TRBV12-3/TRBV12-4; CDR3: ASSTVPTGELF
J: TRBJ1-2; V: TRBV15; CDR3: ATSSPIGVNYGYT
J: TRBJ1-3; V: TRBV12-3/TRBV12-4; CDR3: ASRIQDLSGNTIY
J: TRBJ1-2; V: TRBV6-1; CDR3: ASREAPGTGATLSGYT
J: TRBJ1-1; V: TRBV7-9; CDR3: ASSVRDRLKAF
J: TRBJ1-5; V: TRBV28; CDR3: ASSLFTGEPQH
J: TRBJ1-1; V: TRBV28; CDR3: ASSSAIQVRAEAF
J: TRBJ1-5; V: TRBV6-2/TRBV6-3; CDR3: ASRDWLGTGDNQPQH
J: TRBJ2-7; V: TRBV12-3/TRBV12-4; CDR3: ASSSLKGGGFSYEQY
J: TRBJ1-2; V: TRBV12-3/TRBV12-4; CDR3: ASSLKGHRNYGYT
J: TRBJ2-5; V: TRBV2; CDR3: ASSGSGGSETQY
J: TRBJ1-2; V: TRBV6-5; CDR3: ASSRDGSIYGYT
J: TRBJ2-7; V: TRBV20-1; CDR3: SARDNLMGGSYYEQY
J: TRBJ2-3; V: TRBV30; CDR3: AWSVLDRAQY
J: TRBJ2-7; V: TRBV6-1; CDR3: ASSEGTGQDEQY
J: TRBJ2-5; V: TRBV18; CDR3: ASSPGTQQTQY
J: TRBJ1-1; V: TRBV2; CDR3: ASSELGRGRPEAF
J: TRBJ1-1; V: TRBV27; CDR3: ASGSRGAEAF
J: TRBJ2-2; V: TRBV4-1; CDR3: ASSQARGGGSGELF
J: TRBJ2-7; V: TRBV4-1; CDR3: ASSQDPLSTTWQY
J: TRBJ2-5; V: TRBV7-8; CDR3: ASGLTGHRAWETQY
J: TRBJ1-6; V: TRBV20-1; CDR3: SARDVQVPNSPLH
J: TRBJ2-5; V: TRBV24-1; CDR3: ATSGGTSGVETQY
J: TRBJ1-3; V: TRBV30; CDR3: AWTLRVASGNTIY
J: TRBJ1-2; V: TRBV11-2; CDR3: ASSSIGQFYGYT